A single sample is the source of the 14 T cell receptor beta chains below, sequenced in a study of neurological immune-mediated disorders. One entry per CDR3 protein, called by TCRdb with MiXCR from the 5' RACE reads. The sample shows tens of thousands of distinct CDR3 sequences, 4.8% of them seen only once. The specimen sequenced was PBMCs. These receptors originate from a woman in her seventies with multiple sclerosis.

This clonotype was observed many times. The CDR3: CAWSVRGNTEAFF. The CDR3 nucleotides read TGTGCCTGGAGTGTCAGGGGGAACACTGAAGCTTTCTTT. The genes are TRBV30 and TRBJ1-1, with D possibly TRBD1 on 6 matching bases. The V gene's germline CDR1 is GTSNPN and CDR2 SVGIG (reference sequence). This CDR3 region has 13 residues. With 0 bases removed from V and 1 base from J, the gap between germline ends came to 6 bases.

Many counts were recorded for this clonotype. The CDR3 bases are TGCAGTGCTAGACTGGCCCCTCCTGAGCAGTTCTTC. This codes for CSARLAPPEQFF. The chain has TRBV20-1 and TRBJ2-1; D ambiguous. CDR1 is DFQATT and CDR2 is SNEGSKA in the germline V gene (reference sequence). The CDR3 consists of 12 residues. With 2 bases removed from V and 9 bases from J, the gap between germline ends came to 11 bases.

Only a few counts were recorded for this clonotype. This chain uses TRBV29-1 with TRBJ1-1; D uncertain. The germline V gene has CDR1 SQVTM and CDR2 ANQGSEA. This CDR3 has 17 amino acids. V was trimmed by 5 bases and J by 3 bases, leaving 25 bases between them. CDR3 sequence (DNA): TGCAGCGTTTACTGGCAGAGCCCCTCAGCTGGTGACACTGAAGCTTTCTTT. Protein: CSVYWQSPSAGDTEAFF.

At least ten counts were recorded for this clonotype. The gene calls are TRBV5-6 and TRBJ2-7; D is ambiguous. CDR3 size: 11 residues. The germline gives CDR1 SGHDT, CDR2 YYEEEE. Trimming removed 3 bases from V and 5 bases from J, with 6 bases in between. The CDR3 region is CASSYDHEQYF. Written as DNA, the CDR3 is TGTGCCAGCAGCTACGATCACGAGCAGTACTTC.

Ten or more counts support this clonotype. CDR3 sequence reads: CSASGGDTHSYNSPLHF. The DNA for the CDR3 is TGCAGTGCTAGCGGGGGGGACACACACTCCTATAATTCACCCCTCCACTTT. This sequence joins TRBV20-1 and TRBJ1-6, with a tentative D call TRBD1 (6 bases). V was pared by 3 bases and J by 0 bases, with 15 bases between. The V gene's germline CDR1 is DFQATT and CDR2 SNEGSKA (reference sequence). The CDR3 consists of 17 residues.

This rearrangement joins TRBV20-1 to TRBJ2-1, with 9 bases lining up with TRBD1. The CDR3 runs 14 residues. Germline CDR1 and CDR2: DFQATT and SNEGSKA (reference sequence). J gave up 5 bases and V 5 bases, and 7 bases lay outside the gene matches. The CDR3 loop reads CSAPGQGMDNEQFF. DNA of the CDR3: TGCAGTGCTCCGGGACAGGGAATGGACAATGAGCAGTTCTTC.

This clonotype was seen at least ten times. The chain uses TRBV5-1 and TRBJ2-1; a possible D gene is TRBD1 (5 bases). CDR3 length equals 15 residues. The germline V and J ends were trimmed by 4 bases and 8 bases, with 19 bases remaining between them. CDR1 and CDR2 (germline): SGHRS, YFSETQ. The CDR3: CASSPKGPSRYEQFF. The CDR3 DNA is TGCGCCAGCAGCCCGAAGGGGCCCAGCCGCTATGAGCAGTTCTTC.

This clonotype came up many times. The chain joins TRBV5-1 to TRBJ1-2, with 8 nucleotides matching TRBD1. Per the germline V gene, CDR1 is SGHRS and CDR2 is YFSETQ. The ends lost 4 bases at V and 3 bases at J; junction bases unmatched: 14. The CDR3 contains 17 residues. CDR3 in DNA: TGCGCCAGCAGCCGAGACAGGGGACCTCCGAACGACTATGGCTACACCTTC. Amino acids: CASSRDRGPPNDYGYTF. The full variable domain, rest sourced from reference TRBV5-1 and TRBJ1-2, is KAGVTQTPRYLIKTRGQQVTLSCSPISGHRSVSWYQQTPGQGLQFLFEYFSETQRNKGNFPGRFSGRQFSNSRSEMNVSTLELGDSALYLCASSRDRGPPNDYGYTFGSGTRLTVV.

This clonotype was found many times. V gene TRBV5-6 combines with J gene TRBJ1-1; 8 positions match TRBD1. This CDR3 comprises 16 residues. Germline CDR1 and CDR2: SGHDT and YYEEEE. Losses at the gene ends were 2 bases for V and 0 bases for J; bases not matched to a gene: 6. The CDR3 protein is CASSFYRDRLNTEAFF. CDR3 nucleotides: TGTGCCAGCAGCTTTTACCGGGACAGGTTGAACACTGAAGCTTTCTTT.

This clonotype was seen a few times. The gene calls are TRBV7-2 and TRBJ2-2; no clear D gene. Germline V lookup: CDR1 SGHTA, CDR2 FQGNSA. This CDR3 is built from 17 residues. V was pared by 1 base and J by 0 bases, with 12 bases between. The CDR3 spells CASSLGQVGSNTGELFF. Here the CDR3 DNA reads TGTGCCAGCAGCTTAGGACAAGTCGGGTCGAACACCGGGGAGCTGTTTTTT.

The chain has TRBV5-1 and TRBJ2-2; D is tentatively TRBD1 or TRBD2 (6 bases each). V was shortened by 0 bases and J by 9 bases, with 18 bases between the two germline ends. Germline-derived CDR1 and CDR2 are SGHRS and YFSETQ. The CDR3 contains 16 residues. The CDR3 bases are TGCGCCAGCAGCTTGGGGGCGGGACAAGCATCCTGGGAGCTGTTTTTT. Encoded protein: CASSLGAGQASWELFF.

This clonotype was picked up many times. The chain links TRBV7-2 to TRBJ2-6, with no clear D. In germline, CDR1 is SGHTA, CDR2 FQGNSA. The germline V and J ends were trimmed by 2 bases and 6 bases, with 17 bases remaining between them. CDR3 length: 17 residues. The CDR3: CASSLHGSPSEANVLTF. CDR3 in DNA: TGTGCCAGCAGCTTACATGGCAGCCCGTCCGAGGCCAACGTCCTGACTTTC.

CDR3: CASSLVLAGGPGELFF. Written as DNA, the CDR3 is TGTGCCAGCAGCTTGGTATTAGCGGGAGGGCCAGGGGAGCTGTTTTTT. The gene calls are TRBV5-4 and TRBJ2-2; 11 nucleotides line up with TRBD2. CDR3 length equals 16 residues. Germline CDR1 SGHNT, CDR2 YYREEE (reference sequence). Trimming at V came to 0 bases and at J to 8 bases, leaving 6 bases not matched to a gene.

This clonotype was counted ten times or more. The V gene is TRBV20-1, the J gene TRBJ2-1; tentative D call: TRBD2 (6 bases). Trimming removed 6 bases at V and 7 bases at J, with 19 bases between. The CDR3 length is 14 residues. Germline V gene data show CDR1 as DFQATT and CDR2 as SNEGSKA (reference sequence). The CDR3 region has the DNA TGCAGTGCCTTACGAACTAGCTCCGGGAATGAGCAGTTCTTC. This gives the protein CSALRTSSGNEQFF.